This T cell receptor (beta chain) was sequenced for a study of beta chain features in type 1 diabetes. Across the whole study: In age, gender and cell yields, patients were similar to healthy donors.

V lost 4 bases and J lost 3, with 11 bases in between. Germline V gene lookup returns CDR1 SGHTA and CDR2 FQGNSA. This CDR3 is 14 amino acids long. Sequencing targeted expressed TCRB transcripts, as all isolated RNA had been reverse transcribed. Profiling relied on immunoSEQ multiplex PCR, and the TCRdb table lists in-frame clones only, not all of them. Found here are about 710,000 clones, over 12% of them singletons; the top ten hold less than 0.04%. In regard to this clone: Its antigen is currently unknown.

Overall study findings and caveats: Across all four CD4+ subsets, people with type 1 diabetes showed modestly shorter TCRB CDR3s. Patients with type 1 diabetes showed fewer VDJ junction insertions and more deletions. The study found that naive, central memory and Treg TCRB repertoires appeared more similar in patients than in healthy donors. Unsettled here was the matter of whether HLA type influences TCRB rearrangement.

The sequence was obtained from a man aged 18 to 35 with type 1 diabetes. Sequencing was done on a sample of naive CD4+ T cells from blood. This chain joins TRBV7-2 and TRBJ2-3; D is uncertain. The chain's CDR3 is CASSSYIKTDTQYF. The DNA of the CDR3 is TGTGCCAGCAGCTCCTACATAAAAACAGATACGCAGTATTTT.